The sequence of this TCR beta chain was determined in a study of cytomegalovirus exposure and HLA in healthy donors. The protocol was immunoSEQ multiplex PCR, while the TCRdb copy is restricted to in-frame clones and leaves out a portion. This sample has 150,000 to 200,000 clones, with more than 70% found just once. Worth noting for this clone: Its antigen is still unknown.

General study results and limits: In vitro, three CMV-associated chains proved specific for CMV antigens.

Sequenced sample: PBMCs. The sequence was collected from a woman under 30 in good health and CMV-seronegative.

The CDR3: CASSPQGISGNTIYF. CDR3 DNA: TGTGCCAGCAGCCCACAGGGAATCTCTGGAAACACCATATATTTT. The chain uses TRBV11-2 and TRBJ1-3, with a possible D match to TRBD1 (6 bases). Germline lookup yields CDR1 SGHAT and CDR2 FQNNGV. The CDR3 is 15 amino acids. Trimming took 5 bases from V and 0 from J, leaving 11 bases between them.